A single sample is the source of the 18 T cell receptor beta chains below, sequenced in a study of beta chain features in type 1 diabetes. Whole-study results and caveats: Patients with Type 1 diabetes showed moderately but significantly shorter TCRB CDR3s in all four CD4+ subsets.

These TCRs are of unknown antigen specificity. Expressed TCRB transcripts were sequenced because the isolated RNA had all been reverse transcribed beforehand. The assay was immunoSEQ multiplex PCR, and TCRdb's table has in-frame clones only and misses some. Among 630,000 or so clones listed, 11% to 15% were seen once. The sample was naive CD4+ T cells from blood. Receptor source: a man aged 18 to 35 with type 1 diabetes.

This clone came up a few times. In nucleotides, the CDR3 is TGTGCCAGCAGCCCTTTTGAAAGGGGCGGTACGCAGTATTTT. This translates into CASSPFERGGTQYF. The chain uses TRBV7-9 and TRBJ2-3; D is perhaps TRBD1 (5 bases). CDR1 and CDR2 (germline): SEHNR, FQNEAQ (reference sequence). V was pared by 5 bases and J by 8 bases, with 17 bases between. The CDR3 is made up of 14 amino acids. The full variable domain, in which reference TRBV7-9 and TRBJ2-3 provide the parts outside the CDR3, is DTGVSQNPRHKITKRGQNVTFRCDPISEHNRLYWYRQTLGQGPEFLTYFQNEAQLEKSRLLSDRFSAERPKGSFSTLEIQRTEQGDSAMYLCASSPFERGGTQYFGPGTRLTVL.

This clone was picked up a small number of times. The rearrangement links TRBV19 to TRBJ2-7; D possibly uses TRBD1 or TRBD2 (5 bases each). The CDR3 loop spans 17 amino acids. The V gene's germline CDR1 is LNHDA and CDR2 SQIVND (reference sequence). V gave up 6 bases and J gave up 5 bases, with 26 bases separating them. CDR3 protein: CASSNGPGIGVTNEQYF. The CDR3 DNA sequence: TGTGCCAGTAGCAATGGCCCAGGGATCGGGGTCACGAACGAGCAGTACTTC.

A few counts support this clone. J is TRBJ2-5 and V is TRBV6-5; D assignment may be TRBD1 or TRBD2 (5 bases each). Between the trimmed V and J ends, which lost 6 bases and 4 bases, there was a span of 18 bases. From germline, CDR1 is MNHEY and CDR2 SVGAGI. The CDR3 spans 15 residues. CDR3 DNA: TGTGCCAGCAGGAGTAGGGGAGCGAACTTAGAGACCCAGTACTTC. This codes for CASRSRGANLETQYF.

The chain combines TRBV29-1 with TRBJ2-5; TRBD1 is a possible D gene (5 bases). CDR1 and CDR2 from the germline V gene are SQVTM and ANQGSEA. Deletions cut 0 bases from V and 1 base from J, with 18 bases between. The CDR3 runs 17 residues. In DNA form, the CDR3 reads TGCAGCGTTGAAGACGGCATTCTCCTAGGGGCCCAAGAGACCCAGTACTTC. Translated, it gives CSVEDGILLGAQETQYF. Full variable domain (remainder filled in from reference TRBV29-1 and TRBJ2-5): SAVISQKPSRDICQRGTSLTIQCQVDSQVTMMFWYRQQPGQSLTLIATANQGSEATYESGFVIDKFPISRPNLTFSTLTVSNMSPEDSSIYLCSVEDGILLGAQETQYFGPGTRLLVL.

Written as DNA, the CDR3 is TGCAGCGTTTGTCCAACCCGCACAGATACGCAGTATTTT. Protein: CSVCPTRTDTQYF. This chain links TRBV29-1 with TRBJ2-3; D remains unclear. Trimming removed 5 bases from V and 1 base from J, with 10 bases in between. CDR1 is SQVTM, CDR2 ANQGSEA, per germline. The CDR3 runs 13 residues.

This clone was counted a few times. This chain connects TRBV7-9 to TRBJ2-5; weak D call: TRBD2 (6 bases). The CDR3 covers 14 residues. Trimming took 5 bases from V and 3 from J, leaving 13 bases between them. Germline V gene lookup returns CDR1 SEHNR and CDR2 FQNEAQ (reference sequence). The CDR3 region has the DNA TGTGCCAGCAGCGAGGGACTTAGGGAAGAGACCCAGTACTTC. Amino acids: CASSEGLREETQYF.

Comment on this clone: In the same sample, other DNA sequences code for this CDR3. J is TRBJ1-4 and V is TRBV7-9, with D possibly TRBD1 on 5 matching bases. Trimming pared 5 bases from V and 7 bases from J, leaving 11 bases between. The CDR3 spans 13 residues. The germline gives CDR1 SEHNR, CDR2 FQNEAQ (reference sequence). The CDR3 DNA follows: TGTGCCAGCAGCCGAGGACAAGGTGAAAAACTGTTTTTT. Translated, it gives CASSRGQGEKLFF. Complete variable domain (other parts from reference TRBV7-9 and TRBJ1-4): DTGVSQNPRHKITKRGQNVTFRCDPISEHNRLYWYRQTLGQGPEFLTYFQNEAQLEKSRLLSDRFSAERPKGSFSTLEIQRTEQGDSAMYLCASSRGQGEKLFFGSGTQLSVL.

DNA for the CDR3: TGCGCCAGCAGCCAAGATCATCCGCGAGCTAAGCGGGGGGAAGCTAACAATGAGCAGTTCTTC. Its translation: CASSQDHPRAKRGEANNEQFF. The V gene is TRBV4-3, the J gene TRBJ2-1, with TRBD2 identical over 9 bases. Germline values: CDR1 LGHNA, CDR2 YSLEER. Trimming at V came to 0 bases and at J to 5 bases, leaving 20 bases not matched to a gene. This CDR3 spans 21 amino acids.

The chain uses TRBV28 and TRBJ1-2; 8 nucleotides line up with TRBD1. The V segment lost 8 bases and the J segment 7 bases; nucleotides outside the gene matches: 9. The CDR3 sequence is 13 residues long. Germline CDR1 is MDHEN and CDR2 is SYDVKM. CDR3 in DNA: TGTGCCAGCGGATTGGACAGGGTTGGTGGCTACACCTTC. It specifies CASGLDRVGGYTF.

The rearrangement joins TRBV9 to TRBJ2-1; weak D call: TRBD2 (5 bases). Per the germline V gene, CDR1 is SGDLS and CDR2 is YYNGEE. Trimming took 6 bases from V and 0 from J, leaving 13 bases between them. The CDR3 spans 15 residues. The CDR3 region has the DNA TGTGCCAGCACCCGAGACTATAGCTCCTACAATGAGCAGTTCTTC. This codes for CASTRDYSSYNEQFF.

This rearrangement joins TRBV5-1 to TRBJ2-7; TRBD2 might be the D (5 bases). The CDR3 has 13 amino acids. CDR1 and CDR2 from the germline V gene are SGHRS and YFSETQ. V lost 0 bases and J lost 3, with 7 bases in between. In DNA, the CDR3 is TGCGCCAGCAGCTTGGAGGGAGACTACGAGCAGTACTTC. Encoded protein: CASSLEGDYEQYF.

With respect to this clone: Other DNA sequences of this sample code for an identical CDR3. J is TRBJ1-5 and V is TRBV9, with D perhaps TRBD1 (5 bases). The CDR3 contains 15 residues. Between the trimmed V and J ends, which lost 0 bases and 4 bases, there was a span of 11 bases. Per the germline V gene, CDR1 is SGDLS and CDR2 is YYNGEE. CDR3 sequence reads: CASSVGAGGNQPQHF. In DNA form, the CDR3 reads TGTGCCAGCAGCGTAGGGGCCGGGGGTAATCAGCCCCAGCATTTT.

This sequence joins TRBV5-1 and TRBJ2-5, with 11 nucleotides matching TRBD2. The CDR3 length is 15 residues. Germline V CDR1 and CDR2: SGHRS, YFSETQ. Losses at the gene ends were 0 bases for V and 4 bases for J; bases not matched to a gene: 2. CDR3 loop: CASSLDGLAGETQYF. The CDR3 DNA reads TGCGCCAGCAGCTTGGATGGACTAGCGGGAGAGACCCAGTACTTC. The complete variable domain, with remaining parts taken from reference TRBV5-1 and TRBJ2-5, reads KAGVTQTPRYLIKTRGQQVTLSCSPISGHRSVSWYQQTPGQGLQFLFEYFSETQRNKGNFPGRFSGRQFSNSRSEMNVSTLELGDSALYLCASSLDGLAGETQYFGPGTRLLVL.

This clone has just a few counts. The rearrangement joins TRBV30 to TRBJ1-1, with D possibly matching TRBD1 (6 bases). Per the germline V gene, CDR1 is GTSNPN and CDR2 is SVGIG (reference sequence). The CDR3 is 13 amino acids. Trimming removed 4 bases from V and 6 bases from J, with 15 bases in between. CDR3 bases: TGTGCCTGGAAGAAACAGGGAACTCCTGAAGCTTTCTTT. The encoded protein is CAWKKQGTPEAFF.

J is TRBJ2-2 and V is TRBV10-3; 8 bases are shared with TRBD2. The J segment lost 7 bases and the V segment lost 6 bases, leaving 10 bases of the junction unmatched. The germline gives CDR1 ENHRY, CDR2 SYGVKD. The CDR3 runs 15 residues. The CDR3 nucleotides are TGTGCCATCAGGAAGACGGGAGGGCCGGTCGGGGAGCTGTTTTTT. As protein: CAIRKTGGPVGELFF.

The chain couples TRBV9 to TRBJ2-7; no reliable D call. Germline loops: CDR1 SGDLS, CDR2 YYNGEE. This CDR3 region has 13 residues. V was pared by 4 bases and J by 5 bases, with 13 bases between. The CDR3 loop is CASSPDRKDEQYF. CDR3 nucleotides: TGTGCCAGCAGCCCCGATCGGAAAGACGAGCAGTACTTC.

This clone came up a few times. The V and J genes are TRBV30 and TRBJ1-2; 11 bases are shared with TRBD1. The V gene's germline CDR1 is GTSNPN and CDR2 SVGIG (reference sequence). The CDR3 has 13 amino acids. The V gene end was trimmed by 3 bases and the J gene end by 8 bases; junction bases not matched to a gene: 5. Written as DNA, the CDR3 is TGTGCCTGGAGCGATCGGGACAGGGGGGGCTACACCTTC. Translating it yields CAWSDRDRGGYTF.

This clone has more than one count but fewer than ten. V and J are TRBV7-9 and TRBJ2-3, with 7 bases aligning to TRBD2. The J segment lost 6 bases and the V segment lost 5 bases, leaving 11 bases of the junction unmatched. The CDR3 consists of 15 residues. Germline CDR1 and CDR2: SEHNR and FQNEAQ (reference sequence). The CDR3 region has the DNA TGTGCCAGCAGCCAAGCGACTAGCCCCAGGGATACGCAGTATTTT. This encodes CASSQATSPRDTQYF.